This T cell receptor (beta chain) was sequenced in a study of blood T cells in healthy people across ages (dated by TCRdb to between 2014 and 2017). Notes on the research overall: Template switching captured roughly one uniquely barcoded TCR beta cDNA molecule per two T cells in model experiments. To track age-related changes in TCR beta repertoire diversity, the study relied on deep sequencing normalized with unique cDNA molecular identifiers. The donors were divided into four age groups: young (average approximately 15 years), middle-aged (around 37), aged (around 67) and long-lived (roughly 88). To avoid experimental bias, donors of different ages were spread randomly across the sequencing lanes. For two donors (one aged 18 to 30 and one aged 80 or older), the study analyzed two additional independent replicas of 1 million unique cDNA reads from the same blood draw. On the study overall, not on this receptor specifically: Observed TCR beta diversity per million T cells fell roughly linearly with age, and a significant reduction was already apparent by age about 43. Since profiling was done on bulk unsorted PBMCs, naive and antigen-experienced compartments could not be conclusively compared. Compared with the aged group, the long-lived group had more naive CD4+ T cells, fewer expanded clones and increased TCR diversity, suggesting age selection. Total diversity estimates from one million sequenced T cells were considered lower bounds and underestimates. A strong correlation was found between observed TCR beta diversity and the percentage of naive T cells measured by flow cytometry. Donor CMV infection status was unknown, potentially confounding age-related changes in expanded clonotypes.

The library was produced with 5' RACE. Sequencing was carried out with an Illumina HiSeq 2500. A second roughly 6 to 12 cycle PCR used a sample-barcoded 5' primer and a J-beta primer mix. Each TCR beta cDNA molecule received a unique molecular identifier from a template-switch 5' adaptor carrying 12 random nucleotides. Each sample yielded at least 2.5 million CDR3-containing paired-end reads. First-strand cDNA was synthesized from all RNA with the Mint cDNA synthesis kit, primed by a TRBC-specific oligonucleotide. Following uracil-DNA glycosylase treatment, a first 18-cycle PCR with universal primers M1SS and BC2_uni_R was performed on all cDNA. Per the source publication's procedure: Normalization of each sample was performed by random selection of 1 million high-quality reads, each carrying a distinct molecular identifier. Reads sharing molecular identifiers were discarded rather than binned into consensus sequences. MiTCR, with a Q25 quality threshold and the strictest error-elimination algorithm, was used for CDR3 identification, clonotype clustering and error correction. A nonparametric unseen species model with Euler transformation was used to estimate lower-bound total TCR beta diversity. TCRdb trimmed public reads at Q25 via fastp, called clones via MiXCR and kept in-frame beta chains. Rows with a matching CDR3 protein are joined into one entry that keeps the most common DNA and genes. The V and J calls here are based on TCRdb, not the publication. Recorded for this sample are roughly 1,800,000 distinct CDR3 sequences; less than 50% of them occurred a single time. The ten largest clones add up to less than 2.5% of the sample.

Systemically healthy Caucasian individuals from Russia, some 38 in total and aged roughly 6 to 100 years, were included as donors. Ten milliliters of peripheral blood were drawn from each donor into EDTA-treated Vacutainer tubes. Ficoll-Paque density-gradient centrifugation was used to isolate PBMCs, with at least 6.5 million obtained per sample. Trizol reagent was used to extract total RNA from the PBMCs, yielding at least 5.5 micrograms per sample. For every donor, an aliquot of PBMCs went through flow cytometry to measure the percentages of naive CD45RAhigh/CD27high T cells. Spanning cysteine to phenylalanine, the CDR3 consists of 16 amino acids. CDR3 DNA is the only sequence kept; it has 48 bases, read in frame from the first base. V is pruned by 6 bases and J by 0 bases, leaving 7 bases of the junction without a gene match. CDR1 and CDR2 are drawn from the germline V gene: SNHLY, FYNNEI. Only one count was recorded for this clonotype. The antigen it binds to is not known. Base qualities are not recorded, but no much larger clone differs from it by a single base.

The chain employs TRBV2 and TRBJ2-7, with 11 bases matching TRBD2. The receptor was derived from a woman between 35 and 50 years old in good health. The sample consisted of blood. The DNA sequence is given as TGTGCCAGCAGCGATGAACTAGCGGGGGACTCCTACGAGCAGTACTTC. Its protein reads: CASSDELAGDSYEQYF. The full variable domain, with segments outside the CDR3 supplied by the reference TRBV2 and TRBJ2-7 proteins, appears as EPEVTQTPSHQVTQMGQEVILRCVPISNHLYFYWYRQILGQKVEFLVSFYNNEISEKSEIFDDQFSVERPDGSNFTLKIRSTKLEDSAMYFCASSDELAGDSYEQYFGPGTRLTVT.